The next 22 T cell receptor beta chains were all read from a single sample in a study of T cells expressing NK-cell markers. With the 5' RACE reads reprocessed, TCRdb shows one record per CDR3 protein and no DNA. This specimen shows fewer than 400,000 distinct CDR3 sequences; the ten leading clones hold about 11%. Sequencing was performed on blood T cells: a sorted CD56 or NKG2C T cell subset, CD4+ or CD8+ T cells, or bulk PBMC T cells (not recorded which). The receptor set was obtained from a woman between 50 and 59 years old in good health.

The rearrangement links TRBV29-1 to TRBJ2-5. The CDR3 spans 15 residues. Per the germline V gene, CDR1 is SQVTM and CDR2 is ANQGSEA. The CDR3 loop is CSVVVLPTESGTQYF.

The CDR3 loop reads CASSRHREETQYF. This chain joins TRBV14 and TRBJ2-5; TCRdb designates TRBD1, a call that cannot be tested without DNA. Germline assignment: CDR1 SGHDN and CDR2 FVKESK. The CDR3 spans 13 residues.

The CDR3 loop is CASKVGGNTIYF. The chain is built from TRBV6-1 and TRBJ1-3. Germline CDR1 is MNHNS and CDR2 is SASEGT. The CDR3 spans 12 residues.

The CDR3 here is CASRGQGENQPQHF. This rearrangement joins TRBV25-1 to TRBJ1-5; TCRdb outputs TRBD1, but without DNA this stays unchecked. This CDR3 is built from 14 residues. Per the germline V gene, CDR1 is MGHDK and CDR2 is SYGVNS. Drawing the rest from reference TRBV25-1 and TRBJ1-5, the complete variable domain is EADIYQTPRYLVIGTGKKITLECSQTMGHDKMYWYQQDPGMELHLIHYSYGVNSTEKGDLSSESTVSRIRTEHFPLTLESARPSHTSQYLCASRGQGENQPQHFGDGTRLSIL.

V and J are TRBV12-3 or TRBV12-4 and TRBJ2-6; the TRBD1 assignment by TCRdb is unverifiable without DNA. The CDR3 has 18 residues. The CDR3: CASSPSRDRQSGANVLTF.

This chain connects TRBV7-9 to TRBJ2-7; TCRdb's assignment of TRBD2 cannot be checked, as there is no DNA. This CDR3 is 17 amino acids long. Germline V gives CDR1 SEHNR, CDR2 FQNEAQ (reference sequence). CDR3 residues: CASSRGTSGRTPYEQYF.

The rearrangement uses TRBV28 and TRBJ2-2; TCRdb outputs TRBD1, but without DNA this stays unchecked. CDR3 length: 17 amino acids. Germline CDR1 MDHEN, CDR2 SYDVKM. This chain's CDR3 is CASRQQVGQKSVGELFF.

This chain uses TRBV20-1 with TRBJ1-2. The CDR3 is 12 residues long. Germline-derived CDR1 and CDR2 are DFQATT and SNEGSKA (reference sequence). The CDR3 sequence is CSARVAAEGYTF.

The V and J genes are TRBV7-8 and TRBJ2-5; TCRdb designates TRBD2, a call that cannot be tested without DNA. The CDR3 consists of 15 residues. Germline CDR1 and CDR2: SGHVS and FQNEAQ. CDR3 region: CASSPLAGEIETQYF.

The chain joins TRBV29-1 to TRBJ2-7; the TCRdb D gene call, TRBD2, has no DNA to confirm it. This CDR3 has 11 residues. Germline V gives CDR1 SQVTM, CDR2 ANQGSEA. CDR3 protein: CSVVIGHEQYF.

The chain is built from TRBV27 and TRBJ1-4. Germline CDR1 and CDR2: MNHEY and SMNVEV (reference sequence). The CDR3 is 15 amino acids. The CDR3 region is CASSWGGAGNEKLFF.

The rearrangement joins TRBV10-2 to TRBJ2-3; the D gene TCRdb calls, TRBD2, cannot be checked with no DNA. Germline V lookup: CDR1 WSHSY, CDR2 SAAADI. The CDR3 loop spans 12 amino acids. The CDR3 spells CAKAGTSDTQYF.

The V call is TRBV11-2, the J call TRBJ2-2; lacking DNA, the TRBD2 call made by TCRdb goes unchecked. The V gene's germline CDR1 is SGHAT and CDR2 FQNNGV. The CDR3 sequence is 17 residues long. CDR3 in amino acids: CASSSLGLAGYTGELFF.

V gene TRBV20-1 combines with J gene TRBJ1-2. The germline CDR1 and CDR2 sequences are DFQATT and SNEGSKA (reference sequence). The CDR3 runs to 13 residues. CDR3 sequence: CSARAALNYGYTF.

The V and J genes are TRBV18 and TRBJ2-1; TCRdb's D call of TRBD1 is untestable without DNA. Germline-derived CDR1 and CDR2 are KGHSH and LQKENI. There are 14 residues in the CDR3. The CDR3 is CASSIPGTEKEQFF.

The chain is built from TRBV29-1 and TRBJ2-7; TCRdb returns TRBD1, unconfirmable since there is no DNA. This CDR3 contains 13 residues. In germline, CDR1 is SQVTM, CDR2 ANQGSEA. CDR3 loop: CSATGGSPDEQYF.

This chain connects TRBV6-1 to TRBJ1-6. CDR1 is MNHNS and CDR2 is SASEGT in the germline V gene. The CDR3 has 13 amino acids. CDR3 loop: CASSEEYNSPLHF.

The chain carries TRBV3-1 and TRBJ2-2. This CDR3 is 15 amino acids long. Germline V gives CDR1 LGHDT, CDR2 YNNKEL (reference sequence). The CDR3 is CASSHRKGNTGELFF.

The genes are TRBV11-2 and TRBJ2-7; TCRdb selects TRBD2, and the lack of DNA leaves this call unchecked. Germline V gene sequence: CDR1 SGHAT, CDR2 FQNNGV. This CDR3 has 17 amino acids. The CDR3 protein is CASRMNTGLAGGYEQYF.

The chain has TRBV5-1 and TRBJ2-1; TCRdb outputs TRBD2, but without DNA this stays unchecked. There are 15 residues in the CDR3. Germline values: CDR1 SGHRS, CDR2 YFSETQ. CDR3 sequence: CASSLGTSQYNEQFF.

J is TRBJ1-1 and V is TRBV9; checking the TCRdb D call of TRBD1 is not possible without DNA. In germline, CDR1 is SGDLS, CDR2 YYNGEE. This CDR3 has 14 amino acids. The chain's CDR3 is CASSVAPGQGEAFF. Looking up the rest from reference TRBV9 and TRBJ1-1 gives the full variable domain: DSGVTQTPKHLITATGQRVTLRCSPRSGDLSVYWYQQSLDQGLQFLIQYYNGEERAKGNILERFSAQQFPDLHSELNLSSLELGDSALYFCASSVAPGQGEAFFGQGTRLTVV.

V and J are TRBV19 and TRBJ2-1; TCRdb indicates TRBD1, and absent DNA this call remains unverified. There are 14 residues in the CDR3. Looked up from germline, CDR1 is LNHDA and CDR2 is SQIVND (reference sequence). The CDR3 sequence is CASSIVSGVNEQFF.